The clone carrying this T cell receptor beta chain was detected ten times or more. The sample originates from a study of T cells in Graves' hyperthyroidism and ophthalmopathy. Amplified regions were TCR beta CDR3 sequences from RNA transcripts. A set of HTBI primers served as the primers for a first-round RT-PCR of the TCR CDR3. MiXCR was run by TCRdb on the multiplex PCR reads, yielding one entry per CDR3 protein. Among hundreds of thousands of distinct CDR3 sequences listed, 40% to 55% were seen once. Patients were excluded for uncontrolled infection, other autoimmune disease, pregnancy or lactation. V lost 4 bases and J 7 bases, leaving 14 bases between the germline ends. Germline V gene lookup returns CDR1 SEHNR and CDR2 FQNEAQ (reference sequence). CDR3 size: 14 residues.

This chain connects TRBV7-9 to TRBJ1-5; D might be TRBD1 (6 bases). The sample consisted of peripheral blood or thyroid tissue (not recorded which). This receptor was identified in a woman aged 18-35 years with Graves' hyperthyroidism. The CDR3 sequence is CASSSSGGEQPQHF. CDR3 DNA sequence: TGTGCCAGCAGCTCCTCGGGGGGCGAACAGCCCCAGCATTTT.